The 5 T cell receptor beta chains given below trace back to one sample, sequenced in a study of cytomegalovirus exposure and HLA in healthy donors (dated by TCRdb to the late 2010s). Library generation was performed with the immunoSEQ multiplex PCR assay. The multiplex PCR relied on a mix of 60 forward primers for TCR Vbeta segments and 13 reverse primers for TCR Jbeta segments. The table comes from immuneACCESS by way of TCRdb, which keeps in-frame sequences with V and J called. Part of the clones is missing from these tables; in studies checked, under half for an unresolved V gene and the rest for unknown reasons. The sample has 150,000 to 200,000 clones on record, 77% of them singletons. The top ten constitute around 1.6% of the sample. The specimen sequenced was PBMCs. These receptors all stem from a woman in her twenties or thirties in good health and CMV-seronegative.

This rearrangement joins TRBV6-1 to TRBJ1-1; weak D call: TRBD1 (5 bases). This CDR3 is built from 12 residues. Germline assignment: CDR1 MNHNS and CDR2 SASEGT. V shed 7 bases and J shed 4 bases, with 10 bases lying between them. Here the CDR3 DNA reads TGTGCCAGCACTAAGACAGTCACTGAAGCTTTCTTT. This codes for CASTKTVTEAFF.

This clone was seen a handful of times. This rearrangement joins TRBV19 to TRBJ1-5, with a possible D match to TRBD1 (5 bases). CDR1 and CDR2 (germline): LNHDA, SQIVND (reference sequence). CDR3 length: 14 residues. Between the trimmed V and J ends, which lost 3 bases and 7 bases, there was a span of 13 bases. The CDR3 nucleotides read TGTGCCAGTAGTATCCTCGACAAGGGGCAGCCCCAGCATTTT. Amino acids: CASSILDKGQPQHF.

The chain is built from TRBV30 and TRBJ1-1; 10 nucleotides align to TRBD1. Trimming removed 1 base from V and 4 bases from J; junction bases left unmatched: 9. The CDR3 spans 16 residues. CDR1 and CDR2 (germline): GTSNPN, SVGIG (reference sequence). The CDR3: CAWSGGTGVWGTEAFF. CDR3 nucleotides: TGTGCCTGGAGTGGAGGGACAGGGGTATGGGGCACTGAAGCTTTCTTT.

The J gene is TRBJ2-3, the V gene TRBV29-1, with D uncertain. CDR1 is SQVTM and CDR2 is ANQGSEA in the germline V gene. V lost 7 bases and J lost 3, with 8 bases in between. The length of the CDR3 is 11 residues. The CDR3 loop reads CSAFLTDTQYF. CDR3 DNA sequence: TGCAGCGCCTTTTTAACAGATACGCAGTATTTT.

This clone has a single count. The CDR3 nucleotides are TGTGCCAGCAGCTTGGGTTTCGGGACAGGGGTCGGAAACACCATATATTTT. Translated: CASSLGFGTGVGNTIYF. This chain joins TRBV5-6 and TRBJ1-3; 10 positions match TRBD1. CDR3 size: 17 residues. From germline, CDR1 is SGHDT and CDR2 YYEEEE. V lost 0 bases and J lost 4; bases outside the gene matches: 7. The full variable domain, with the rest looked up from reference TRBV5-6 and TRBJ1-3, is DAGVTQSPTHLIKTRGQQVTLRCSPKSGHDTVSWYQQALGQGPQFIFQYYEEEERQRGNFPDRFSGHQFPNYSSELNVNALLLGDSALYLCASSLGFGTGVGNTIYFGEGSWLTVV.